Each of the 16 T cell receptor beta chains below was sequenced from the same sample in a study of T cell repertoires in cytomegalovirus infection. MiXCR was run by TCRdb on the reads, yielding one entry per CDR3 protein. The sample includes 640,000 or so distinct CDR3 sequences, 33% of them seen just once. These receptors' antigens are unknown. This material consisted of cultured PBMCs, taken from culture after CMV antigen stimulation. The receptors were sampled from a human donor in good health (CMV status not recorded). Some clones in this sample may be carry-over from other donors' samples.

The V gene is TRBV12-3 or TRBV12-4, the J gene TRBJ2-2, with 7 bases fitting TRBD1. Trimming removed 6 bases from V and 5 bases from J; junction bases left unmatched: 6. This CDR3 region has 14 residues. CDR3 region: CASRNKQGTGELFF. As DNA, the CDR3 is TGTGCCAGCAGGAACAAACAGGGGACCGGGGAGCTGTTTTTT.

The CDR3 nucleotides read TGTGCCAGCAGCCAGGGACAGGGGGCGAGTGGCTACACCTTC. It encodes CASSQGQGASGYTF. This rearrangement joins TRBV7-6 to TRBJ1-2, with 12 positions matching TRBD1. Per the germline V gene, CDR1 is SGHVS and CDR2 is FNYEAQ. The CDR3 spans 14 residues. V dropped 5 bases and J dropped 7; count of bases not matched to a gene: 5.

V usage is TRBV20-1 and J usage is TRBJ1-3; no definite D call. This CDR3 has 13 residues. CDR1 and CDR2 from the germline V gene are DFQATT and SNEGSKA (reference sequence). V gave up 2 bases and J gave up 2 bases, with 7 bases separating them. The CDR3 region is CSARKDAGNTIYF. CDR3 nucleotides: TGCAGTGCTAGAAAAGACGCTGGAAACACCATATATTTT.

This clonotype was counted between two and nine times. The CDR3 protein is CASSLLSGGETQYF. The CDR3 nucleotides read TGTGCCAGCAGCTTACTGTCGGGAGGGGAGACCCAGTACTTC. The rearrangement joins TRBV7-9 to TRBJ2-5; 8 nucleotides match TRBD2. This CDR3 spans 14 amino acids. Germline values: CDR1 SEHNR, CDR2 FQNEAQ (reference sequence). Trimming took 2 bases from V and 5 from J; bases not matched to a gene: 4.

In its sample, this clonotype was seen a few times. The chain joins TRBV7-6 to TRBJ2-7; D is undetermined. Germline assignment: CDR1 SGHVS and CDR2 FNYEAQ. The CDR3 length is 14 residues. Trimming cost V 5 bases and J 0 bases, with 11 bases left between them. This chain's CDR3 is CASSPPSSSYEQYF. DNA of the CDR3: TGTGCCAGCAGCCCCCCGAGTAGCTCCTACGAGCAGTACTTC.

V gene TRBV6-1 combines with J gene TRBJ2-7, with D hard to call. Germline V CDR1 and CDR2: MNHNS, SASEGT. The ends were cut back, 5 bases at V and 3 bases at J, with 14 bases in the middle. The length of the CDR3 is 14 residues. CDR3 in DNA: TGTGCCAGCAGTCCGAATCCGGGCAACTACGAGCAGTACTTC. Amino acid sequence: CASSPNPGNYEQYF.

This clonotype was counted between two and nine times. V and J are TRBV11-2 and TRBJ2-6; D is undetermined. Trimming pared 5 bases from V and 9 bases from J, leaving 8 bases between. This CDR3 comprises 12 residues. Germline CDR1 is SGHAT and CDR2 is FQNNGV. The CDR3, as DNA: TGTGCCAGCAGCCTGGGAAACAACGTCCTGACTTTC. It yields the protein CASSLGNNVLTF.

The J gene is TRBJ2-1, the V gene TRBV6-2 or TRBV6-3, with a tentative D call TRBD2 (6 bases). With 6 bases removed from V and 5 bases from J, the gap between germline ends came to 14 bases. From germline, CDR1 is MNHEY and CDR2 SVGEGT. CDR3 length equals 14 residues. CDR3 residues: CASSRRGADNEQFF. CDR3 DNA: TGTGCCAGCAGCAGGCGGGGCGCGGACAATGAGCAGTTCTTC.

This clonotype was seen a few times. The chain recombines TRBV6-2 or TRBV6-3 with TRBJ2-5, with D perhaps matching TRBD1 (5 bases). The CDR3 has 16 residues. V shed 6 bases and J shed 7 bases, with 24 bases lying between them. Germline V gene sequence: CDR1 MNHEY, CDR2 SVGEGT. For the CDR3, the DNA is TGTGCCAGCAGCCCCTGGCAGGGCCAACAAGATCGGACCCAGTACTTC. Translating it yields CASSPWQGQQDRTQYF.

The chain uses TRBV20-1 and TRBJ2-3; 9 positions match TRBD2. The CDR3 is 16 residues long. V was pared by 0 bases and J by 2 bases, with 6 bases of the junction left unmatched. The germline V gene encodes CDR1 DFQATT and CDR2 SNEGSKA (reference sequence). Written as DNA, the CDR3 is TGCAGTGCTAGAGATCGGGCTAGCGGGGACACAGATACGCAGTATTTT. This gives the protein CSARDRASGDTDTQYF.

This chain joins TRBV19 and TRBJ2-1, with 8 bases lining up with TRBD2. V shed 6 bases, J shed 7 bases, and the junction held 11 bases outside the gene matches. Germline V gene data show CDR1 as LNHDA and CDR2 as SQIVND (reference sequence). This CDR3 region has 15 residues. CDR3: CASSANGRARNEQFF. The CDR3 DNA sequence: TGTGCCAGTAGCGCTAACGGGAGGGCGAGGAATGAGCAGTTCTTC.

This clonotype was seen a few times. V and J are TRBV12-3 or TRBV12-4 and TRBJ1-2; D uncertain. The V gene lost 3 bases and the J gene lost 9 bases, with 8 bases spanning the gap. The CDR3 sequence is 11 residues long. The CDR3 sequence is CASSLVGSYTF. The CDR3 nucleotides are TGTGCCAGCAGTTTGGTCGGTAGCTACACCTTC.

This clonotype has a handful of counts. CDR3: CASSSRIYGIETQYF. The CDR3 bases are TGTGCCAGCAGCTCACGGATATACGGGATAGAGACCCAGTACTTC. This rearrangement joins TRBV7-2 to TRBJ2-5, with D possibly being TRBD2 (5 bases). Trimming left V 4 bases short and J 4 bases short, with 16 bases between. CDR1 is SGHTA and CDR2 is FQGNSA in the germline V gene. CDR3 size: 15 residues.

Concerning this clonotype: A much bigger clone sits one base away, suggesting this may be a read error. V is TRBV27 and J is TRBJ2-2; 9 bases fit TRBD2. Trimming took 8 bases from V and 2 from J; bases not matched to a gene: 6. The germline V gene has CDR1 MNHEY and CDR2 SMNVEV (reference sequence). This CDR3 spans 15 amino acids. The CDR3 nucleotides read TGTGCCAGCGGCCGGCGGGGGGGAAACACCGGGGAGCTGTTTTTT. Translation: CASGRRGGNTGELFF.

The chain combines TRBV19 with TRBJ2-1; TRBD2 matches at 14 bases. From germline, CDR1 is LNHDA and CDR2 SQIVND (reference sequence). CDR3 length: 17 residues. The junction had 7 bases not matched to a gene; V was cut back by 1 base and J by 8 bases. The CDR3 protein is CASSIVAGTSGSHEQFF. CDR3 DNA sequence: TGTGCCAGTAGTATAGTTGCGGGGACTAGCGGGAGCCATGAGCAGTTCTTC.

A few counts support this clonotype. The chain joins TRBV28 to TRBJ2-5; TRBD2 agrees at 9 bases. The CDR3 loop spans 14 amino acids. CDR1 is MDHEN and CDR2 is SYDVKM in the germline V gene. V trimming: 2 bases; J trimming: 5 bases; junction bases outside the gene matches: 3. The CDR3 loop is CASSLLAGFETQYF. CDR3 in DNA: TGTGCCAGCAGTTTACTAGCGGGGTTTGAGACCCAGTACTTC.